These T cell receptor beta chains were read from a single sample in a study of blood T cell repertoires in COVID-19. The method was immunoSEQ multiplex PCR; TCRdb's version includes in-frame clones alone and lacks a portion of them. The sample yields fewer than 250,000 clones, nearly 85% seen once. Material: peripheral blood. The receptors stem from a human donor in a cohort sampled during active COVID-19. The CDR3 runs from the conserved cysteine through the conserved F or W. D genes are given only for firm matches. Part of the rows lack a size; the others show once, few, many or a class for expanded clones.

v_gene	d_gene	j_gene	abundance	CDR3aa	CDR3nt
TRBV28	NA	TRBJ1-4	NA	CASSSPSGRGTNEKLFF	TGTGCCAGCAGTTCACCATCAGGTCGGGGGACTAATGAAAAACTGTTTTTT
TRBV30	TRBD2	TRBJ2-5	NA	CAWSNGREETQYF	TGTGCCTGGAGTAACGGGAGGGAAGAGACCCAGTACTTC
TRBV6-2/TRBV6-3	TRBD2	TRBJ2-7	NA	CASSYPRTSGGALPYEQYF	TGTGCCAGCAGTTATCCCCGGACTAGCGGGGGGGCCTTACCCTACGAGCAGTACTTC
TRBV3-1/TRBV3-2	NA	TRBJ2-1	NA	CASSQAEVYNEQFF	TGTGCCAGCAGCCAAGCGGAGGTCTACAATGAGCAGTTCTTC
TRBV3-1/TRBV3-2	NA	TRBJ2-7	few	CASSSWQGNEQYF	TGTGCCAGCAGCTCGTGGCAGGGAAACGAGCAGTACTTC
TRBV4-2	NA	TRBJ2-3	NA	CASSQVGVSTQIADTQYF	TGTGCCAGCAGCCAAGTCGGCGTCAGTACTCAAATAGCGGATACGCAGTATTTT
TRBV3-1/TRBV3-2	NA	TRBJ2-2	NA	CASSPGWVTGELFF	TGTGCCAGCAGCCCAGGCTGGGTCACCGGGGAGCTGTTTTTT
TRBV6-5	NA	TRBJ2-5	NA	CASSLRLTQETQYF	TGTGCCAGCAGTTTAAGACTAACCCAAGAGACCCAGTACTTC
TRBV6-5	TRBD1	TRBJ2-7	NA	CASSSARDRGFYEQYF	TGTGCCAGCAGTTCCGCCAGGGACAGGGGCTTCTACGAGCAGTACTTC
TRBV10-1	NA	TRBJ1-2	NA	CASSKTETGYTF	TGCGCCAGCAGCAAAACAGAGACGGGCTACACCTTC
TRBV5-4	NA	TRBJ2-7	NA	CASSSTSREQYF	TGTGCCAGCAGCTCTACTAGTCGCGAGCAGTACTTC
TRBV11-2	NA	TRBJ1-3	NA	CASSPKTVPSGNTIYF	TGTGCCAGCAGCCCGAAGACAGTTCCCTCTGGAAACACCATATATTTT
TRBV28	NA	TRBJ1-1	NA	CASSPGGARGTEAFF	TGTGCCAGCAGTCCGGGGGGAGCCCGAGGCACTGAAGCTTTCTTT
TRBV18	TRBD1	TRBJ1-4	NA	CASSHGTAENEKLFF	TGTGCCAGCTCACACGGGACAGCTGAAAATGAAAAACTGTTTTTT
TRBV9	TRBD1	TRBJ1-5	NA	CASSGGQVNQPQHF	TGTGCCAGCAGCGGGGGACAGGTCAATCAGCCCCAGCATTTT
TRBV28	NA	TRBJ1-5	NA	CASSPPGNLQPQHF	TGTGCCAGCAGCCCTCCAGGGAATTTACAGCCCCAGCATTTT
TRBV7-2	TRBD2	TRBJ2-1	NA	CASSHYTSGPAGQFF	TGTGCCAGCAGTCACTATACTAGCGGCCCTGCGGGGCAGTTCTTC
TRBV4-2	TRBD1	TRBJ2-3	NA	CASSRDTGVGDTQYF	TGTGCCAGCAGCCGGGACACAGGGGTTGGGGATACGCAGTATTTT